The source of this TCR beta chain is a study of PD-1 blockade in mismatch repair-deficient tumors. Study-level background: Patients had eleven to twelve mismatch repair-deficient cancer types, all previously treated and progressing.

For this clone: Its antigen remains unidentified.

Findings of the study overall: Tumor-resident clones, often undetectable pretreatment in blood, expanded then contracted after pembrolizumab.

Every patient had mismatch repair deficiency by PCR or immunohistochemistry. Three pembrolizumab responders had their TCRs sequenced. Germline lookup yields CDR1 MNHEY and CDR2 SVGAGI. The CDR3 sequence is 12 residues long. Trimming took off 2 bases at V and 8 bases at J, with 9 bases between the two ends. Clones were sequenced by immunoSEQ multiplex PCR, and TCRdb holds only the in-frame ones, with some missing. Of 40,000 to 60,000 clones in the sample, roughly 80% were seen once. The input for sequencing was peripheral blood, taken 4 weeks after starting pembrolizumab. This receptor was taken from an adult with mismatch repair-deficient cancer. This sequence joins TRBV6-5 and TRBJ1-2, with no clear D. CDR3 amino acids: CASSYKGRGYTF. As DNA, the CDR3 is TGTGCCAGCAGTTACAAAGGGCGCGGCTACACCTTC.